Listed here are 32 T cell receptor beta chains from one sample, sequenced in a study of blood T cell repertoires in COVID-19. Profiling relied on immunoSEQ multiplex PCR, and the TCRdb table lists in-frame clones only, not all of them. The sample gives some 190,000 clones, 80% to 90% of which show up once; approximately 10% is in the top ten. The sequenced sample was peripheral blood. These receptors all come from a woman aged 40-49 years with COVID-19, enrolled during active disease.

The chain joins TRBV7-2 to TRBJ1-5; D is perhaps TRBD1 (5 bases). CDR1 SGHTA and CDR2 FQGNSA come from the germline V gene. The CDR3 totals 14 residues. V gave up 2 bases and J gave up 11 bases, with 16 bases separating them. This CDR3 is CASSLWGEVGAQHF. The CDR3 bases are TGTGCCAGCAGCTTATGGGGGGAAGTTGGGGCCCAGCATTTT. The full variable domain, in which reference TRBV7-2 and TRBJ1-5 provide the parts outside the CDR3, is GAGVSQSPSNKVTEKGKDVELRCDPISGHTALYWYRQSLGQGLEFLIYFQGNSAPDKSGLPSDRFSAERTGGSVSTLTIQRTQQEDSAVYLCASSLWGEVGAQHFGDGTRLSIL.

In its sample, this clone was seen a few times. The chain combines TRBV12-3 or TRBV12-4 with TRBJ1-4; a weak D match, TRBD1 (5 bases). Trimming took 8 bases from V and 14 from J, leaving 12 bases between them. This CDR3 is 10 amino acids long. The CDR3 DNA reads as TGTGCCAGCCTCAACGCAGGGCTGTTTTTT. This gives the protein CASLNAGLFF.

The rearrangement joins TRBV28 to TRBJ1-5; TRBD1 might be the D (6 bases). The CDR3 has 15 residues. Trimming took off 2 bases at V and 2 bases at J, with 10 bases between the two ends. In germline, CDR1 is MDHEN, CDR2 SYDVKM. The CDR3 coding sequence is TGTGCCAGCAGTTTACCCCGACAGGGCAATCAGCCCCAGCATTTT. Amino acid sequence: CASSLPRQGNQPQHF.

Here the CDR3 reads CASSLQGRTLLNYGYTF. CDR3 bases: TGTGCCAGCAGTCTACAGGGGCGAACACTATTAAACTATGGCTACACCTTC. The rearrangement links TRBV28 to TRBJ1-2, with 7 bases identical to TRBD1. V gave up 5 bases and J gave up 2 bases; unmatched junction bases: 14. The CDR3 consists of 17 residues. Germline values: CDR1 MDHEN, CDR2 SYDVKM.

The chain couples TRBV4-1 to TRBJ2-7, with D perhaps matching TRBD2 (5 bases). The CDR3 length is 15 residues. With 1 base removed from V and 1 base from J, the gap between germline ends came to 11 bases. Germline V gene data show CDR1 as MGHRA and CDR2 as YSYEKL. CDR3 DNA: TGCGCCAGCAGCCAAGCCAGCGGCCAATCCTACGAGCAGTACTTC. Its protein is CASSQASGQSYEQYF.

The rearrangement joins TRBV6-4 to TRBJ1-2; D is possibly TRBD1 (6 bases). The V end lost 6 bases, the J end lost 7 bases, and 18 bases lay between the germline ends. The CDR3 runs 14 residues. Germline CDR1 reads MRHNA; CDR2 reads SNTAGT. The CDR3 here is CASSPTQGFGGYTF. The DNA for the CDR3 is TGTGCCAGCAGCCCGACCCAGGGGTTCGGTGGCTACACCTTC.

V gene TRBV5-1 combines with J gene TRBJ2-3, with D unclear. V lost 0 bases and J 2 bases, leaving 13 bases between the germline ends. CDR1 and CDR2 (germline): SGHRS, YFSETQ. CDR3 length: 16 residues. In nucleotides, the CDR3 is TGCGCCAGCAGCTTGGGTTGGAGTCTCGACACAGATACGCAGTATTTT. Residues: CASSLGWSLDTDTQYF.

The V and J genes are TRBV7-8 and TRBJ2-5; 7 positions agree with TRBD2. This CDR3 has 16 residues. Trimming at V came to 2 bases and at J to 1 base, leaving 7 bases not matched to a gene. From germline, CDR1 is SGHVS and CDR2 FQNEAQ. CDR3 loop: CASSLRLAHFQETQYF. The CDR3 bases are TGTGCCAGCAGCTTACGACTAGCCCATTTCCAAGAGACCCAGTACTTC. The variable domain in full, completed from reference TRBV7-8 and TRBJ2-5, reads GAGVSQSPRYKVAKRGQDVALRCDPISGHVSLFWYQQALGQGPEFLTYFQNEAQLDKSGLPSDRFFAERPEGSVSTLKIQRTQQEDSAVYLCASSLRLAHFQETQYFGPGTRLLVL.

This chain uses TRBV5-1 with TRBJ2-1; 7 bases fit TRBD2. V lost 3 bases, J lost 6 bases, and 3 bases stayed unmatched. The CDR3 consists of 13 residues. The germline CDR1 and CDR2 sequences are SGHRS and YFSETQ. In DNA, the CDR3 is TGCGCCAGCAGCTCGGGACTACTCAATGAGCAGTTCTTC. Residues: CASSSGLLNEQFF. The complete variable domain, with remaining parts taken from reference TRBV5-1 and TRBJ2-1, reads KAGVTQTPRYLIKTRGQQVTLSCSPISGHRSVSWYQQTPGQGLQFLFEYFSETQRNKGNFPGRFSGRQFSNSRSEMNVSTLELGDSALYLCASSSGLLNEQFFGPGTRLTVL.

The chain couples TRBV6-5 to TRBJ1-1; D ambiguous. The CDR3 covers 14 residues. Trimming left V 2 bases short and J 1 base short, with 8 bases between. CDR1 and CDR2 (germline): MNHEY, SVGAGI. CDR3 residues: CASSYNGENTEAFF. CDR3 nucleotides: TGTGCCAGCAGTTACAACGGAGAGAACACTGAAGCTTTCTTT.

The chain links TRBV3-1 (or the pseudogene TRBV3-2) to TRBJ1-2, with D possibly being TRBD1 (5 bases). The length of the CDR3 is 14 residues. V shed 4 bases and J shed 6 bases, with 15 bases lying between them. Germline CDR1 and CDR2: LGHDT and YNNKEL (reference sequence). The CDR3 coding sequence is TGTGCCAGCAGCCCCGACCCGGGGGGGAATGGCTACACCTTC. This encodes CASSPDPGGNGYTF.

This clone was seen more than once but under ten times. J is TRBJ1-5 and V is TRBV6-1; D unresolved. The CDR3 contains 14 residues. Germline values: CDR1 MNHNS, CDR2 SASEGT. Trimming removed 0 bases from V and 9 bases from J, with 12 bases in between. CDR3 nucleotide sequence: TGTGCCAGCAGTGAAGCGCTTCCACCCGGGCCCCAGCATTTT. It encodes CASSEALPPGPQHF.

This rearrangement joins TRBV2 to TRBJ2-1, with TRBD2 matching over 10 bases. This CDR3 region has 15 residues. Unmatched junction bases numbered 8, after V lost 3 bases and J lost 9 bases. Germline V gene lookup returns CDR1 SNHLY and CDR2 FYNNEI. CDR3 sequence: CASSELTSGQGEQFF. CDR3 DNA: TGTGCCAGCAGTGAGCTGACTAGCGGGCAGGGTGAGCAGTTCTTC.

J is TRBJ1-4 and V is TRBV2; 11 nucleotides match TRBD1. Per the germline V gene, CDR1 is SNHLY and CDR2 is FYNNEI. The CDR3 is 14 amino acids. With 8 bases clipped from V and 1 base from J, the junction kept 0 bases outside the gene matches. The DNA of the CDR3 is TGTGCCAGCGGGACAGGGGGAACTAATGAAAAACTGTTTTTT. This sequence encodes CASGTGGTNEKLFF. The full variable domain, with the rest looked up from reference TRBV2 and TRBJ1-4, is EPEVTQTPSHQVTQMGQEVILRCVPISNHLYFYWYRQILGQKVEFLVSFYNNEISEKSEIFDDQFSVERPDGSNFTLKIRSTKLEDSAMYFCASGTGGTNEKLFFGSGTQLSVL.

This chain links TRBV30 with TRBJ1-3; maybe TRBD1 (6 bases). This CDR3 spans 14 amino acids. The germline CDR1 and CDR2 sequences are GTSNPN and SVGIG (reference sequence). The germline V and J ends were trimmed by 4 bases and 2 bases, with 12 bases remaining between them. CDR3 protein: CAWKQGLAGNTIYF. The CDR3 coding sequence is TGTGCCTGGAAACAGGGTTTAGCTGGAAACACCATATATTTT.

The chain uses TRBV2 and TRBJ1-2, with D hard to call. Trimming cost V 10 bases and J 8 bases, with 14 bases left between them. This CDR3 is 11 amino acids long. Germline V gene sequence: CDR1 SNHLY, CDR2 FYNNEI. This CDR3 is CATNGVSGYTF. The CDR3, as DNA: TGTGCCACTAACGGGGTTAGCGGCTACACCTTC.

The chain couples TRBV18 to TRBJ2-7; possibly TRBD2 for D (5 bases). Germline V lookup: CDR1 KGHSH, CDR2 LQKENI. V lost 3 bases to trimming and J lost 3 bases, with 9 bases between them. The CDR3 runs 13 residues. CDR3 bases: TGTGCCAGCTCACCTTTCCGGGACTACGAGCAGTACGTC. Residues: CASSPFRDYEQYV.

This clone has only a few counts. This rearrangement joins TRBV7-9 to TRBJ1-2, with a tentative D call TRBD1 (5 bases). CDR3 size: 13 residues. Germline CDR1 SEHNR, CDR2 FQNEAQ (reference sequence). V lost 4 bases and J 2 bases, leaving 8 bases between the germline ends. DNA for the CDR3: TGTGCCAGCAGCTCGGGACTCAACTATGGCTACACCTTC. It translates to CASSSGLNYGYTF.

The genes are TRBV28 and TRBJ2-1, with 8 bases identical to TRBD2. Germline V lookup: CDR1 MDHEN, CDR2 SYDVKM. J lost 0 bases, V lost 8 bases, and 3 bases had no gene match. The CDR3 length is 14 residues. The CDR3, as DNA: TGTGCCAGCCGTAGCGGGGACTCCTACAATGAGCAGTTCTTC. It yields the protein CASRSGDSYNEQFF. Combining the CDR3 with reference TRBV28 and TRBJ2-1 gives the whole variable domain DVKVTQSSRYLVKRTGEKVFLECVQDMDHENMFWYRQDPGLGLRLIYFSYDVKMKEKGDIPEGYSVSREKKERFSLILESASTNQTSMYLCASRSGDSYNEQFFGPGTRLTVL.

The chain carries TRBV5-4 and TRBJ2-7; TRBD1 might be the D (5 bases). Germline values: CDR1 SGHNT, CDR2 YYREEE (reference sequence). CDR3 length equals 14 residues. V was trimmed by 4 bases and J by 6 bases, leaving 17 bases between them. Here the CDR3 DNA reads TGTGCCAGCAGCCCCAAAGGGGTATTAGGCGAGCAGTACTTC. Translation: CASSPKGVLGEQYF.

J is TRBJ1-6 and V is TRBV6-5, with a possible D match to TRBD1 (5 bases). This CDR3 is built from 15 residues. Per the germline V gene, CDR1 is MNHEY and CDR2 is SVGAGI. V dropped 6 bases and J dropped 2 bases, with 11 bases sitting between them. The CDR3 spells CASRVDSAYNSPLHF. DNA for the CDR3: TGTGCCAGCAGGGTCGACAGCGCCTATAATTCACCCCTCCACTTT.

Notes on this clone: At the DNA level, this CDR3 is encoded by other sequences in the same sample as well. The J gene is TRBJ2-5, the V gene TRBV19, with a weak D call TRBD1 (5 bases). Germline CDR1 LNHDA, CDR2 SQIVND (reference sequence). The CDR3 contains 14 residues. Trimming took off 1 base at V and 5 bases at J, with 11 bases between the two ends. The CDR3 loop reads CASSIGGSQETQYF. The CDR3 DNA reads as TGTGCCAGTAGTATAGGGGGCAGTCAGGAGACCCAGTACTTC.

The V call is TRBV5-1, the J call TRBJ2-1, with a tentative D call TRBD2 (5 bases). Germline assignment: CDR1 SGHRS and CDR2 YFSETQ. The CDR3 consists of 14 residues. Trimming left V 3 bases short and J 0 bases short, with 7 bases between. The CDR3 is CASSSGSSYNEQFF. For the CDR3, the DNA is TGCGCCAGCAGCTCGGGAAGCTCCTACAATGAGCAGTTCTTC.

The chain links TRBV27 to TRBJ2-7; TRBD1 aligns across 8 bases. Germline CDR1 reads MNHEY; CDR2 reads SMNVEV (reference sequence). J gave up 5 bases and V 2 bases, and 5 bases lay outside the gene matches. CDR3 length equals 14 residues. This chain's CDR3 is CASSLRDRRNEQYF. Written as DNA, the CDR3 is TGTGCCAGCAGTTTACGGGACAGGAGGAACGAGCAGTACTTC.

The chain links TRBV24-1 to TRBJ2-1, with 10 positions matching TRBD2. This CDR3 region has 16 residues. J was trimmed by 7 bases and V by 3 bases; bases with no gene match: 8. Germline CDR1 KGHDR, CDR2 SFDVKD. As DNA, the CDR3 is TGTGCCACCAGTGATGCCATTAGCGGGAGGTGGAATGAGCAGTTCTTC. Encoded protein: CATSDAISGRWNEQFF.

The rearrangement uses TRBV12-3 or TRBV12-4 and TRBJ1-1, with unresolved D. V lost 0 bases and J lost 1, with 3 bases in between. The CDR3 loop spans 13 amino acids. The CDR3 is CASSLAQNTEAFF. CDR3 sequence (DNA): TGTGCCAGCAGTTTAGCCCAGAACACTGAAGCTTTCTTT.

This chain joins TRBV3-1 (or the pseudogene TRBV3-2) and TRBJ1-2; D is ambiguous. The germline V gene has CDR1 LGHDT and CDR2 YNNKEL (reference sequence). The CDR3 runs 14 residues. Trimming removed 2 bases from V and 1 base from J, with 8 bases in between. CDR3 sequence (DNA): TGTGCCAGCAGCCAACTGGGCGATAACTATGGCTACACCTTC. Its translation: CASSQLGDNYGYTF.

The chain has TRBV10-1 and TRBJ2-1, with 9 bases lining up with TRBD2. Germline V gene data show CDR1 as WNHNN and CDR2 as SYGVQD (reference sequence). J gave up 0 bases and V 3 bases, and 3 bases lay outside the gene matches. The CDR3 runs 16 residues. The CDR3 coding sequence is TGCGCCAGCAGTGACAAGCGGGAGGTCTCCTACAATGAGCAGTTCTTC. Translating it yields CASSDKREVSYNEQFF.

The genes are TRBV6-5 and TRBJ2-5; D may be TRBD1 (5 bases). This CDR3 is 12 amino acids long. V dropped 4 bases and J dropped 7 bases, with 10 bases sitting between them. Germline CDR1 MNHEY, CDR2 SVGAGI. DNA of the CDR3: TGTGCCAGCAGTTCGAGGCAGGGGACCCAGTACTTC. Its translation is CASSSRQGTQYF.

The chain uses TRBV18 and TRBJ1-1; D is possibly TRBD1 (5 bases). Trimming stripped 2 bases from V and 2 bases from J, with 15 bases between. CDR3 length equals 16 residues. In germline, CDR1 is KGHSH, CDR2 LQKENI. For the CDR3, the DNA is TGTGCCAGCTCACCAAATTCCCCGGGGGAAAACACTGAAGCTTTCTTT. Its protein is CASSPNSPGENTEAFF. The entire variable domain, with the rest obtained from reference TRBV18 and TRBJ1-1, is as follows: NAGVMQNPRHLVRRRGQEARLRCSPMKGHSHVYWYRQLPEEGLKFMVYLQKENIIDESGMPKERFSAEFPKEGPSILRIQQVVRGDSAAYFCASSPNSPGENTEAFFGQGTRLTVV.

The rearrangement joins TRBV19 to TRBJ2-6, with D uncertain. The CDR3 covers 14 residues. Trimming took off 5 bases at V and 4 bases at J, with 9 bases between the two ends. Germline V CDR1 and CDR2: LNHDA, SQIVND (reference sequence). This chain's CDR3 is CASSLGQGANVLTF. CDR3 sequence (DNA): TGTGCCAGTAGTTTAGGGCAAGGGGCCAACGTCCTGACTTTC.

The rearrangement links TRBV30 to TRBJ1-3, with a possible D match to TRBD1 (6 bases). Trimming removed 0 bases from V and 2 bases from J, with 8 bases in between. This CDR3 contains 14 residues. CDR1 and CDR2 from the germline V gene are GTSNPN and SVGIG (reference sequence). The CDR3: CAWSVGGPGNTIYF. CDR3 DNA: TGTGCCTGGAGTGTAGGGGGACCTGGAAACACCATATATTTT.